Below are 21 T cell receptor beta chains sequenced from a single sample in a study of blood T cells in healthy people across ages. The use of a sample-barcoded 5' primer and a J-beta primer mix characterized a second PCR of roughly 7 to 11 cycles. One entry per CDR3 protein results from TCRdb running MiXCR on the 5' RACE reads. The sample holds about 800,000 distinct CDR3 sequences, approximately 25% seen once. This sample also appeared in a second study, on T cells of mothers and their children.

The specimen sequenced was blood. Receptor source: a boy younger than 18 in good health.

V and J are TRBV7-8 and TRBJ2-5; D gene ambiguous. Trimming shortened V by 2 bases and J by 3 bases, and 10 bases separated the two germline ends. Germline V gene sequence: CDR1 SGHVS, CDR2 FQNEAQ. The CDR3 spans 14 residues. The CDR3 DNA follows: TGTGCCAGCAGCTTACAATTCAGCAAAGAGACCCAGTACTTC. Its protein product is CASSLQFSKETQYF.

This clonotype appeared a few times. The J gene is TRBJ2-3, the V gene TRBV3-1, with 11 positions matching TRBD2. The V and J ends lost 4 bases and 4 bases, in that order; junction bases with no gene match: 7. CDR1 is LGHDT and CDR2 is YNNKEL in the germline V gene (reference sequence). This CDR3 comprises 16 residues. CDR3: CASSLPTSGTPDTQYF. CDR3 sequence (DNA): TGTGCCAGCAGCCTCCCGACTAGCGGGACCCCAGATACGCAGTATTTT.

In its sample, this clonotype was seen many times. The chain carries TRBV7-9 and TRBJ2-3; D unclear. The V gene lost 5 bases and the J gene lost 0 bases, with 9 bases spanning the gap. CDR1 is SEHNR, CDR2 FQNEAQ, per germline (reference sequence). The CDR3 has 14 residues. The CDR3 reads CASSPLTSTDTQYF. The DNA for the CDR3 is TGTGCCAGCAGCCCGCTGACTAGCACAGATACGCAGTATTTT.

The sample holds a few counts of this clonotype. This rearrangement joins TRBV6-6 to TRBJ2-1; TRBD1 might be the D (6 bases). This CDR3 is 12 amino acids long. The germline V gene encodes CDR1 MNHNY and CDR2 SVGAGI (reference sequence). Trimming took off 5 bases at V and 12 bases at J, with 14 bases between the two ends. The CDR3 DNA reads as TGTGCCAGCAGTGGGCCACAGGGATGGCAGTTCTTC. It yields the protein CASSGPQGWQFF.

This clonotype was detected a few times. V is TRBV4-1 and J is TRBJ2-5; unclear D gene. V was cut by 1 base and J by 2 bases, with 11 bases left in between. Germline-derived CDR1 and CDR2 are MGHRA and YSYEKL. This CDR3 is 15 amino acids long. In nucleotides, the CDR3 is TGCGCCAGCAGCCAAGGGGTCGATTTACAAGAGACCCAGTACTTC. The encoded protein is CASSQGVDLQETQYF.

This clonotype has only a few counts. The rearrangement joins TRBV6-6 to TRBJ2-2, with D possibly matching TRBD1 (5 bases). CDR1 and CDR2 from the germline V gene are MNHNY and SVGAGI (reference sequence). This CDR3 is 14 amino acids long. Between the trimmed V and J ends, which lost 7 bases and 1 base, there was a span of 10 bases. CDR3 residues: CASTETENTGELFF. DNA for the CDR3: TGTGCCAGCACTGAGACAGAGAACACCGGGGAGCTGTTTTTT.

This clonotype was detected a few times. This rearrangement joins TRBV3-1 to TRBJ2-5; no firm D call. The end of the DNA fits TRBJ2-7 better, so the J call may be wrong. This CDR3 spans 16 amino acids. Germline loops: CDR1 LGHDT, CDR2 YNNKEL (reference sequence). The CDR3 bases are TGTGCCAGCAGCCAAGCGGTACGGCCGAGGCCCTACGAGCAGTACTTC. It specifies CASSQAVRPRPYEQYF.

The rearrangement uses TRBV28 and TRBJ2-3; 7 nucleotides align to TRBD2. With V trimmed by 3 bases and J by 6 bases, 9 bases remained unmatched. This CDR3 region has 15 residues. In germline, CDR1 is MDHEN, CDR2 SYDVKM. The CDR3 DNA is TGTGCCAGCAGTTTGAGCGGGGCCCCCAGGGATACGCAGTATTTT. This codes for CASSLSGAPRDTQYF.

The chain uses TRBV29-1 and TRBJ1-1; possibly TRBD1 for D (5 bases). Germline CDR1 is SQVTM and CDR2 is ANQGSEA. The germline V and J ends were trimmed by 3 bases and 2 bases, with 7 bases remaining between them. The CDR3 spans 12 residues. The DNA of the CDR3 is TGCAGCGTTGAGGGGACTAACACTGAAGCTTTCTTT. This gives the protein CSVEGTNTEAFF.

In its sample, this clonotype was seen a few times. V usage is TRBV5-6 and J usage is TRBJ2-5; unclear D gene. The CDR3 totals 14 residues. The V gene's germline CDR1 is SGHDT and CDR2 YYEEEE. Trimming pared 8 bases from V and 2 bases from J, leaving 16 bases between. This chain's CDR3 is CASSLGRWQETQYF. The DNA of the CDR3 is TGTGCCAGTAGCCTCGGACGTTGGCAAGAGACCCAGTACTTC.

The chain has TRBV11-2 and TRBJ2-3; D is uncertain. V gave up 0 bases and J gave up 2 bases, with 3 bases separating them. This CDR3 contains 13 residues. The germline V gene has CDR1 SGHAT and CDR2 FQNNGV. The CDR3 bases are TGTGCCAGCAGCTTAGATGTCACAGATACGCAGTATTTT. It specifies CASSLDVTDTQYF.

This clonotype came up a few times. The J gene is TRBJ2-7, the V gene TRBV6-2 or TRBV6-3; D remains ambiguous. Trimming took off 2 bases at V and 4 bases at J, with 6 bases between the two ends. This CDR3 is built from 12 residues. Germline V lookup: CDR1 MNHEY, CDR2 SVGEGT. The CDR3: CASSYGLYEQYF. The DNA for the CDR3 is TGTGCCAGCAGTTACGGTCTTTACGAGCAGTACTTC.

This clonotype was seen only a few times. In nucleotides, the CDR3 is TGTGCCAGCAGCGTAGGTGTGCGGGAGAAATCAAGTACAGATACGCAGTATTTT. It yields the protein CASSVGVREKSSTDTQYF. V is TRBV9 and J is TRBJ2-3, with 7 nucleotides matching TRBD2. The CDR3 extends over 18 amino acids. Germline V lookup: CDR1 SGDLS, CDR2 YYNGEE. V shed 0 bases, J shed 3 bases, and the junction held 13 bases outside the gene matches. Filled out from reference TRBV9 and TRBJ2-3, the complete variable domain reads DSGVTQTPKHLITATGQRVTLRCSPRSGDLSVYWYQQSLDQGLQFLIQYYNGEERAKGNILERFSAQQFPDLHSELNLSSLELGDSALYFCASSVGVREKSSTDTQYFGPGTRLTVL.

The chain recombines TRBV6-2 or TRBV6-3 with TRBJ1-5; D gene unclear. V lost 5 bases and J lost 0, with 8 bases in between. The CDR3 totals 14 residues. Germline loops: CDR1 MNHEY, CDR2 SVGEGT. The CDR3 protein is CASSPYSSNQPQHF. CDR3 bases: TGTGCCAGCAGTCCTTACAGTAGCAATCAGCCCCAGCATTTT.

This clonotype appeared a few times. V usage is TRBV28 and J usage is TRBJ2-2; TRBD1 aligns across 7 bases. After removal of 3 bases from V and 5 bases from J, the junction contained 6 bases not matched to a gene. The CDR3 loop spans 15 amino acids. Germline CDR1 and CDR2: MDHEN and SYDVKM. As DNA, the CDR3 is TGTGCCAGCAGTTTTAGCTGGGACAGTACCGGGGAGCTGTTTTTT. Translation gives CASSFSWDSTGELFF.

The genes are TRBV7-6 and TRBJ2-5; D may be TRBD1 (6 bases). The CDR3 consists of 15 residues. Germline V lookup: CDR1 SGHVS, CDR2 FNYEAQ. The V end was cut by 0 bases, the J end by 5 bases, with 13 bases between. The CDR3 reads CASSLARGITETQYF. The CDR3 bases are TGTGCCAGCAGCTTAGCGAGGGGGATTACGGAGACCCAGTACTTC.

This clonotype was counted a few times. The chain uses TRBV9 and TRBJ1-2; a possible D gene is TRBD1 (6 bases). Trimming left V 4 bases short and J 4 bases short, with 23 bases between. Germline values: CDR1 SGDLS, CDR2 YYNGEE. This CDR3 region has 17 residues. The CDR3 DNA is TGTGCCAGCAGCCCCGATCTCTTTCAAGGACAGTCCTATGGCTACACCTTC. The encoded protein is CASSPDLFQGQSYGYTF.

The table lists this clonotype with a few counts. The J gene is TRBJ2-4, the V gene TRBV20-1; D possibly corresponds to TRBD1 (6 bases). Between the trimmed V and J ends, which lost 6 bases and 8 bases, there was a span of 23 bases. Germline loops: CDR1 DFQATT, CDR2 SNEGSKA (reference sequence). The length of the CDR3 is 15 residues. This CDR3 is CSARKLDSELYIQYF. CDR3 DNA sequence: TGCAGTGCAAGGAAACTGGACAGTGAGTTGTACATTCAGTACTTC.

There are a few counts of this clonotype. The V call is TRBV18, the J call TRBJ1-6; D is perhaps TRBD1 (5 bases). The germline gives CDR1 KGHSH, CDR2 LQKENI. V was clipped by 2 bases and J by 7 bases, with 9 bases between them. CDR3 length: 14 amino acids. The CDR3 coding sequence is TGTGCCAGCTCACCAGAGACAGAAAATTCACCCCTCCACTTT. Amino acids: CASSPETENSPLHF.

The J gene is TRBJ2-1, the V gene TRBV4-1, with D possibly TRBD1 on 6 matching bases. With the DNA end fitting TRBJ2-5 better, the J assignment may be wrong. Germline V lookup: CDR1 MGHRA, CDR2 YSYEKL. The CDR3 covers 13 residues. The CDR3 protein is CASSDRLGETQYF. The CDR3 region has the DNA TGCGCCAGCTCTGACAGGCTGGGAGAGACCCAGTACTTC.

This chain connects TRBV27 to TRBJ2-3; 8 bases line up with TRBD1. The CDR3 loop spans 14 amino acids. From germline, CDR1 is MNHEY and CDR2 SMNVEV (reference sequence). Trimming cost V 6 bases and J 5 bases; bases outside gene matches: 7. The chain's CDR3 is CASSSGTGLDTQYF. The CDR3 DNA reads TGTGCCAGCAGCTCCGGGACAGGCTTAGATACGCAGTATTTT.